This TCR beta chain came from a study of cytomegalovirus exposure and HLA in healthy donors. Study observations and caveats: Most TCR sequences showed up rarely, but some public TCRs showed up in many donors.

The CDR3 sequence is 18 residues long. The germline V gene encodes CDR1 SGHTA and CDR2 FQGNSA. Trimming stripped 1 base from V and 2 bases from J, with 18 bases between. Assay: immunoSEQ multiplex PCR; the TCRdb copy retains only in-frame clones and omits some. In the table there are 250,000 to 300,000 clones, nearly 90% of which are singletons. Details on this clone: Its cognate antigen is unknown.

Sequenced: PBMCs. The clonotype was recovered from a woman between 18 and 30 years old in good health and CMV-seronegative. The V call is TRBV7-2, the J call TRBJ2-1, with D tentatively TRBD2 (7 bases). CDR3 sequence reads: CASSLGLGGGVTYNEQFF. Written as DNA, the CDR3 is TGTGCCAGCAGCTTAGGTCTTGGCGGGGGCGTCACCTACAATGAGCAGTTCTTC.